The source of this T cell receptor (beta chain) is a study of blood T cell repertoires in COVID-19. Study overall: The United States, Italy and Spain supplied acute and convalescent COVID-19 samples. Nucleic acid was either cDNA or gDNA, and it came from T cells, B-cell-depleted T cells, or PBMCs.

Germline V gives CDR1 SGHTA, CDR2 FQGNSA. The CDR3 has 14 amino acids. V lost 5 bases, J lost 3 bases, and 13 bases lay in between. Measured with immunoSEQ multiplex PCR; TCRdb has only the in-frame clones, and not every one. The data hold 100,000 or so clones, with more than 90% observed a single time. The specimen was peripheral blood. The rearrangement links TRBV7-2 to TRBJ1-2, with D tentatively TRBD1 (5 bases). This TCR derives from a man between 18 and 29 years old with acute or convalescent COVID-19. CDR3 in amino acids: CASSPGDRDYGYTF. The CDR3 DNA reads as TGTGCCAGCAGCCCCGGCGACAGAGACTATGGCTACACCTTC.